The rows below give T cell receptor beta chains drawn from one sample of a study of blood T cell repertoires in COVID-19. Generated by immunoSEQ multiplex PCR, the TCRdb table keeps only in-frame clones and is missing some. The sample shows 350,000 to 450,000 clones, about 89% of them seen only once. The source material was PBMCs or T cells enriched from blood (not recorded which). These receptors were collected from a woman between 35 and 50 years old who had been exposed to COVID-19. The CDR3 runs from the conserved cysteine through the conserved F or W. Fields, in order: clone size, J gene, D gene, V gene, CDR3 DNA, CDR3 protein. A D gene is named only where the DNA matches it firmly. A row's size may be missing; if present it is once, few, many or a size class.

>-|TRBJ1-1|-|TRBV19
TGTGCCAGTAGTATTGAGACTGAAGCTTTCTTT
CASSIETEAFF
>-|TRBJ2-2|-|TRBV7-6
TGTGCCAGCAGCTTAGAGAGTGGCCCGGCGGGAACCGGGGAGCTGTTTTTT
CASSLESGPAGTGELFF
>-|TRBJ2-2|-|TRBV2
TGTGCCAGCAGTCTTACAGGGGAGGTCGCCGGGGAGCTGTTTTTT
CASSLTGEVAGELFF
>-|TRBJ2-1|TRBD2|TRBV5-1
TGCGCCAGCAGCTTGCGGGGGGAACACAATGAGCAGTTCTTC
CASSLRGEHNEQFF
>-|TRBJ1-1|-|TRBV6-1
TGTGCCAGCAGTGAAGCCTGGATTGTGACAGTCGTGAACACTGAAGCTTTCTTT
CASSEAWIVTVVNTEAFF
>-|TRBJ1-1|-|TRBV21-1
TGTGCCAGCAGCATTCTTGTAAACAGGCAGGGTATGCCTGAAGCTTTCTTT
CASSILVNRQGMPEAFF
>-|TRBJ1-1|TRBD1|TRBV29-1
TGCACCCTATCGGACAGGCTGAACACTGAAGCTTTCTTT
CTLSDRLNTEAFF
>-|TRBJ2-2|TRBD2|TRBV27
TGTGCCAGCACCTATAGCGGGGACCTGAACACCGGGGAGCTGTTTTTT
CASTYSGDLNTGELFF
>-|TRBJ1-2|-|TRBV20-1
TGCAGTGCTAGAGTGGGGGCTGGCTACACCTTC
CSARVGAGYTF
>-|TRBJ1-2|-|TRBV13
TGTGCCAGCAGCTTAGGGACAGGCTATGGCTACACCTTC
CASSLGTGYGYTF
>-|TRBJ2-7|-|TRBV11-2
TGTGCCAGCAGCATCACGGGTTCCACCCAGTTGGGGTACTTC
CASSITGSTQLGYF
>-|TRBJ1-6|-|TRBV29-1
TGCAGCGTTGGGGAGAGCTCCTATAATTCACCCCTCCACTTT
CSVGESSYNSPLHF
>once|TRBJ1-1|-|TRBV6-2/TRBV6-3
TGTGCCACCAGTACCTCCTCCGGGATCTCATCCCTGGTCACTGAAGCTTTCTTT
CATSTSSGISSLVTEAFF
>-|TRBJ1-1|TRBD1|TRBV5-1
TGCGCCAGCAGCTTGGCGACAGGGGTGAACACTGAAGCTTTCTTT
CASSLATGVNTEAFF
>-|TRBJ1-2|-|TRBV6-5
TGTGCCAGCAGTTACTCAGGACAGCCTTTTAATGGCTACACCTTC
CASSYSGQPFNGYTF
>-|TRBJ2-2|-|TRBV5-3
TGTGCCAGAAGCTTGGCTCTATGGCGGCTCACGAACACCGGGGAGCTGTTTTTT
CARSLALWRLTNTGELFF
>-|TRBJ2-1|TRBD2|TRBV6-5
TGTGCCAGCAGCCCGGGACTAGCGGTTTACAATGAGCAGTTCTTC
CASSPGLAVYNEQFF
>-|TRBJ1-1|-|TRBV5-4
TGTGCCAGCCGACATGCAGGGGAAACTGAAGCTTTCTTT
CASRHAGETEAFF
>-|TRBJ2-3|-|TRBV7-3
TGTGCCAGCAGCTTAAGGGGAACTGGAGGCGATACGCAGTATTTT
CASSLRGTGGDTQYF
>-|TRBJ1-5|-|TRBV28
TGTGCCAGCAGGAGAGACAACCCCAATCAGCCCCAGCATTTT
CASRRDNPNQPQHF
>-|TRBJ1-3|-|TRBV7-8
TGTGCCAGCAGCTTAGATTCTCCAGGGATAAGAAACACCATATATTTT
CASSLDSPGIRNTIYF
>-|TRBJ2-1|TRBD1|TRBV27
TGTGCCAGCAGTGGAAGGGACAGGGTCTATGAGCAGTTCTTC
CASSGRDRVYEQFF
>-|TRBJ1-5|-|TRBV3-1/TRBV3-2
TGTGCCAGCAGCGAGACGGGGAATCAGCCCCAGCATTTT
CASSETGNQPQHF
>-|TRBJ1-5|TRBD1|TRBV7-8
TGTGCCAGCAGCTCCGGCCGTTTAGGGACAGGGGGCGGCAATCAGCCCCAGCATTTT
CASSSGRLGTGGGNQPQHF
>-|TRBJ2-2|TRBD2|TRBV14
TGTGCCAGCAGCCCTCTTGGACTAGCGGGAGGGATGAACACCGGGGAGCTGTTTTTT
CASSPLGLAGGMNTGELFF
>-|TRBJ2-7|-|TRBV11-1
TGTGCCAGCAACGCTTTACCTCGCGGCGCAGCCTACGAGCAGTACTTC
CASNALPRGAAYEQYF